This TCR beta chain was retrieved from a study of T-cell memory formation after mild COVID-19. Study results and limitations: Day 15 to 85 contracting clones showed balanced CD4/CD8; later expanders leaned CD4+.

Employing constant-segment primers, 5'RACE generated TCR alpha and TCR beta cDNA libraries bearing sample barcodes and UMIs. TCRdb redid the calling of the 5' RACE reads with MiXCR, one entry per CDR3 protein. The data hold roughly 410,000 distinct CDR3 sequences, with 20% to 25% observed a single time. In germline, CDR1 is MNHEY, CDR2 SVGAGI. The V and J ends lost 2 bases and 5 bases, in that order; junction bases with no gene match: 5. There are 14 residues in the CDR3. A remark on this clonotype: Its antigen is still unknown.

The rearrangement uses TRBV6-5 and TRBJ2-7; 8 nucleotides match TRBD1. The TCR comes from an adult woman who had mild COVID-19 (a few samples of this study predate the infection). Cell type and time point are not known. The sequencing input was PBMCs or a T cell subset sorted from them (not recorded which). This CDR3 reads CASSYTGDRHEQYF. CDR3 nucleotides: TGTGCCAGCAGTTACACCGGGGACAGGCACGAGCAGTACTTC.